One sample yielded the 12 T cell receptor beta chains listed below, sequenced in a study of blood T cell repertoires in COVID-19. Profiled with immunoSEQ multiplex PCR; TCRdb holds only in-frame clones, not every one. The sample includes about 180,000 clones, approximately 89% of them seen just once. The specimen was peripheral blood. Receptors were obtained from a woman under 40 with acute or convalescent COVID-19.

In its sample, this clone was seen a few times. The chain is built from TRBV21-1 and TRBJ1-1; TRBD1 reflects the table's D call only, with no check against the DNA. TRBV21-1 is a known pseudogene. This CDR3 spans 15 amino acids. The CDR3 is CASSLQGGVNTEAFF. The CDR3 nucleotides read TGTGCCAGCAGCCTCCAGGGGGGCGTCAACACTGAAGCTTTCTTT.

The chain carries TRBV28 and TRBJ2-1; D call uncertain. The CDR3 covers 15 residues. Germline CDR1 MDHEN, CDR2 SYDVKM. Between the trimmed V and J ends, which lost 3 bases and 7 bases, there was a span of 16 bases. CDR3 in amino acids: CASSLSRTTMNEQFF. For the CDR3, the DNA is TGTGCCAGCAGTTTGTCTCGCACAACTATGAATGAGCAGTTCTTC.

V and J are TRBV29-1 and TRBJ2-3; D possibly corresponds to TRBD2 (5 bases). The V end was cut by 7 bases, the J end by 3 bases, with 11 bases between. Germline V gene data show CDR1 as SQVTM and CDR2 as ANQGSEA. This CDR3 has 12 residues. This CDR3 reads CSDILATDTQYF. CDR3 bases: TGCAGCGACATTCTAGCTACAGATACGCAGTATTTT.

A few counts support this clone. V gene TRBV24-1 combines with J gene TRBJ1-1; D is undetermined. Germline CDR1 KGHDR, CDR2 SFDVKD. The germline V and J ends were trimmed by 2 bases and 7 bases, with 4 bases remaining between them. This CDR3 is built from 11 residues. The CDR3 DNA reads as TGTGCCACCAGTGATTCTAGTGAAGCTTTCTTT. Translation: CATSDSSEAFF.

This chain links TRBV6-5 with TRBJ2-1; possible D gene TRBD2, 6 bases. This CDR3 comprises 12 residues. Trimming shortened V by 11 bases and J by 3 bases, and 11 bases separated the two germline ends. Germline CDR1 is MNHEY and CDR2 is SVGAGI. This CDR3 is CASGGVYNEQFF. CDR3 DNA sequence: TGTGCCTCCGGAGGGGTCTACAATGAGCAGTTCTTC.

This rearrangement joins TRBV15 to TRBJ2-2; D is undetermined. The CDR3 is 16 residues long. The germline gives CDR1 LNHNV, CDR2 YYDKDF (reference sequence). Between the trimmed V and J ends, which lost 0 bases and 1 base, there was a span of 9 bases. The CDR3 sequence is CATSRDSVLNTGELFF. Here the CDR3 DNA reads TGTGCCACCAGCAGAGATTCGGTCTTGAACACCGGGGAGCTGTTTTTT.

This clone was seen a handful of times. The rearrangement uses TRBV10-1 and TRBJ2-5; D perhaps matches TRBD1 (5 bases). CDR1 WNHNN and CDR2 SYGVQD come from the germline V gene (reference sequence). The CDR3 runs to 16 residues. The germline V and J ends were trimmed by 0 bases and 6 bases, with 17 bases remaining between them. The CDR3 reads CASSESIVGASQTQYF. The CDR3 nucleotides are TGCGCCAGCAGTGAGTCGATAGTAGGGGCTTCGCAGACCCAGTACTTC.

The chain uses TRBV28 and TRBJ2-7; 9 bases line up with TRBD1. V dropped 7 bases and J dropped 6; count of bases not matched to a gene: 7. This CDR3 region has 13 residues. The germline V gene encodes CDR1 MDHEN and CDR2 SYDVKM. CDR3 region: CASTPGQGLEQYF. Here the CDR3 DNA reads TGTGCCAGCACTCCGGGACAGGGCCTCGAGCAGTACTTC.

This clone was seen just once. The V and J genes are TRBV4-1 and TRBJ2-7; weak D call: TRBD2 (6 bases). Trimming shortened V by 2 bases and J by 6 bases, and 20 bases separated the two germline ends. Germline-derived CDR1 and CDR2 are MGHRA and YSYEKL. CDR3 length: 16 residues. The CDR3, as DNA: TGCGCCAGCAGCCAACCGACTAGTTCGAGGCGTTCCGAGCAGTACTTC. It specifies CASSQPTSSRRSEQYF.

The chain links TRBV4-1 to TRBJ1-1; D perhaps matches TRBD1 (6 bases). Trimming left V 3 bases short and J 1 base short, with 15 bases between. This CDR3 is built from 16 residues. Germline-derived CDR1 and CDR2 are MGHRA and YSYEKL. The DNA of the CDR3 is TGCGCCAGCAGCCATCCCAGGGGTGGTGGGAACACTGAAGCTTTCTTT. This codes for CASSHPRGGGNTEAFF.

The J gene is TRBJ1-5, the V gene TRBV28; TRBD1 agrees at 7 bases. Germline trimming cut 4 bases from V and 5 bases from J; bases unmatched to any gene: 11. The CDR3 is made up of 16 amino acids. CDR1 is MDHEN, CDR2 SYDVKM, per germline. The CDR3 coding sequence is TGTGCCAGCAGTTCTCCTGACAGGGTGATCTATCAGCCCCAGCATTTT. Protein product: CASSSPDRVIYQPQHF.

The CDR3 DNA sequence: TGTGCCAGCAGCTTTATACAGGACTCCTACAATGAGCAGTTCTTC. This translates into CASSFIQDSYNEQFF. The chain uses TRBV5-6 and TRBJ2-1, with TRBD1 as a possible D gene (5 bases). The germline V gene encodes CDR1 SGHDT and CDR2 YYEEEE. CDR3 length equals 15 residues. The V end lost 2 bases, the J end lost 0 bases, and 9 bases lay between the germline ends. Complete variable domain (other parts from reference TRBV5-6 and TRBJ2-1): DAGVTQSPTHLIKTRGQQVTLRCSPKSGHDTVSWYQQALGQGPQFIFQYYEEEERQRGNFPDRFSGHQFPNYSSELNVNALLLGDSALYLCASSFIQDSYNEQFFGPGTRLTVL.